This passage covers 18 T cell receptor beta chains from one sample sequenced in a study of PD-1 blockade in classical Hodgkin lymphoma. Libraries were prepared by immunoSEQ multiplex PCR; TCRdb keeps only in-frame clonotypes and omits some of them. The table lists over 20,000 clones, about 72% of them singletons. Time point of the sample: cycle 4 day 1 (C4D1), after 6 weeks of nivolumab. No patient escaped relapse after autologous stem cell transplantation, and brentuximab vedotin exposure varied. The starting material was peripheral blood mononuclear cells (PBMCs), obtained before the fourth cycle of nivolumab. Source of these receptors: a human donor with classical Hodgkin lymphoma.

The rearrangement joins TRBV6-1 to TRBJ1-4, with D possibly matching TRBD1 (5 bases). The CDR3 loop spans 13 amino acids. The V and J ends lost 6 bases and 3 bases respectively, with 8 bases between them. The germline V gene encodes CDR1 MNHNS and CDR2 SASEGT. CDR3 sequence reads: CASSREANEKLFF. CDR3 bases: TGTGCCAGCAGCAGGGAGGCTAATGAAAAACTGTTTTTT.

This clone has more than one count but fewer than ten. V is TRBV30 and J is TRBJ1-1; no definite D call. This CDR3 is built from 13 residues. V was clipped by 0 bases and J by 3 bases, with 8 bases between them. Germline values: CDR1 GTSNPN, CDR2 SVGIG (reference sequence). For the CDR3, the DNA is TGTGCCTGGAGTGTACGGGTTTACACTGAAGCTTTCTTT. Protein product: CAWSVRVYTEAFF.

The V and J genes are TRBV7-2 and TRBJ2-5; 9 nucleotides agree with TRBD2. Germline CDR1 SGHTA, CDR2 FQGNSA. CDR3 length equals 15 residues. Losses at the gene ends were 1 base for V and 5 bases for J; bases not matched to a gene: 5. The CDR3 loop is CASSLEASGVETQYF. CDR3 DNA sequence: TGTGCCAGCAGCTTAGAGGCTAGCGGGGTCGAGACCCAGTACTTC.

The chain uses TRBV23-1 and TRBJ1-6; 11 bases map to TRBD1. TRBV23-1 is known as an ORF, though its function is uncertain. The CDR3 contains 17 residues. V shed 2 bases, J shed 7 bases, and the junction held 7 bases outside the gene matches. The chain's CDR3 is CASSQPGTGGKNSPLHF. In nucleotides, the CDR3 is TGCGCCAGCAGTCAACCCGGGACAGGGGGAAAAAATTCACCCCTCCACTTT.

The chain combines TRBV6-6 with TRBJ1-2; D is possibly TRBD1 (6 bases). Trimming took 5 bases from V and 7 from J, leaving 17 bases between them. The CDR3 is made up of 14 amino acids. The germline CDR1 and CDR2 sequences are MNHNY and SVGAGI (reference sequence). CDR3: CASSTIRGAGGYTF. CDR3 DNA sequence: TGTGCCAGCAGTACGATACGGGGGGCAGGTGGCTACACCTTC.

This chain links TRBV4-1 with TRBJ2-2, with D uncertain. The germline V gene encodes CDR1 MGHRA and CDR2 YSYEKL. The V gene lost 0 bases and the J gene lost 7 bases, with 9 bases spanning the gap. The CDR3 runs to 14 residues. The CDR3 sequence is CASSQDQVIGELFF. DNA of the CDR3: TGCGCCAGCAGCCAAGATCAGGTTATCGGGGAGCTGTTTTTT.

This sequence joins TRBV28 and TRBJ1-2, with TRBD1 matching over 8 bases. Germline loops: CDR1 MDHEN, CDR2 SYDVKM. The CDR3 extends over 13 amino acids. J lost 8 bases, V lost 5 bases, and 7 bases had no gene match. CDR3 in DNA: TGTGCCAGCAGTGCGGACAGGGTGTGGGGCTACACCTTC. Encoded protein: CASSADRVWGYTF.

The chain has TRBV4-1 and TRBJ1-3; unclear D gene. From germline, CDR1 is MGHRA and CDR2 YSYEKL. This CDR3 region has 14 residues. Trimming left V 3 bases short and J 0 bases short, with 6 bases between. The CDR3: CASSHLGSGNTIYF. DNA of the CDR3: TGCGCCAGCAGCCACCTTGGCTCTGGAAACACCATATATTTT.

V is TRBV6-6 and J is TRBJ1-6; D uncertain. From germline, CDR1 is MNHNY and CDR2 SVGAGI (reference sequence). The CDR3 consists of 13 residues. Trimming cost V 5 bases and J 5 bases, with 7 bases left between them. The CDR3 spells CASSQRNNSPLHF. For the CDR3, the DNA is TGTGCCAGCAGTCAGCGCAATAATTCACCCCTCCACTTT.

In this sample, this clone turned up a few times. The V call is TRBV6-1, the J call TRBJ2-7, with D possibly TRBD2 on 5 matching bases. Germline CDR1 reads MNHNS; CDR2 reads SASEGT. V lost 8 bases and J lost 3, with 8 bases in between. The CDR3 has 11 residues. CDR3 coding DNA: TGTGCCAGCGGCCGGGACTACGAGCAGTACTTC. Protein sequence: CASGRDYEQYF.

The chain combines TRBV28 with TRBJ2-7; 11 bases map to TRBD2. CDR1 MDHEN and CDR2 SYDVKM come from the germline V gene. J gave up 7 bases and V 4 bases, and 15 bases lay outside the gene matches. This CDR3 region has 17 residues. The CDR3 bases are TGTGCCAGCAGTTCCGAGATACTAGCGGGGGTCCCGGGGGAGCAGTACGTC. Its protein product is CASSSEILAGVPGEQYV.

Only one count was recorded for this clone. The chain joins TRBV19 to TRBJ2-3; 10 bases line up with TRBD1. V was clipped by 10 bases and J by 4 bases; unmatched bases: 11. The CDR3 consists of 15 residues. CDR1 LNHDA and CDR2 SQIVND come from the germline V gene (reference sequence). This CDR3 is CATARVDRGADTQYF. The CDR3 region has the DNA TGTGCCACTGCTCGTGTGGACAGGGGGGCAGATACGCAGTATTTT.

The rearrangement uses TRBV2 and TRBJ1-6; 8 nucleotides agree with TRBD1. The length of the CDR3 is 15 residues. With V trimmed by 7 bases and J by 4 bases, 6 bases remained unmatched. Germline V CDR1 and CDR2: SNHLY, FYNNEI. CDR3 amino acids: CASNRDRGYNSPLHF. DNA for the CDR3: TGTGCCAGCAATCGAGACAGGGGATATAATTCACCCCTCCACTTT. Full variable domain (missing parts from reference TRBV2 and TRBJ1-6): EPEVTQTPSHQVTQMGQEVILRCVPISNHLYFYWYRQILGQKVEFLVSFYNNEISEKSEIFDDQFSVERPDGSNFTLKIRSTKLEDSAMYFCASNRDRGYNSPLHFGNGTRLTVT.

V is TRBV2 and J is TRBJ1-1; TRBD1 might be the D (6 bases). The ends were cut back, 3 bases at V and 5 bases at J, with 13 bases in the middle. The CDR3 runs to 14 residues. Looked up from germline, CDR1 is SNHLY and CDR2 is FYNNEI. CDR3 sequence reads: CASSDPQGWTEAFF. CDR3 coding DNA: TGTGCCAGCAGTGATCCACAGGGTTGGACTGAAGCTTTCTTT.

This chain connects TRBV13 to TRBJ1-2, with TRBD1 matching over 8 bases. The junction had 4 bases not matched to a gene; V was cut back by 5 bases and J by 5 bases. This CDR3 spans 13 amino acids. Per germline, CDR1 PRHDT and CDR2 FYEKMQ (reference sequence). In DNA form, the CDR3 reads TGTGCCAGCAGCCGGACAGGGATTTATGGCTACACCTTC. Its protein is CASSRTGIYGYTF.

The chain links TRBV6-1 to TRBJ1-6, with D perhaps matching TRBD1 (5 bases). Germline CDR1 is MNHNS and CDR2 is SASEGT. V lost 5 bases, J lost 7 bases, and 9 bases lay in between. The CDR3 is made up of 13 amino acids. CDR3 sequence reads: CASSQGKNSPLHF. CDR3 bases: TGTGCCAGCAGTCAGGGAAAGAATTCACCCCTCCACTTT.

V gene TRBV5-1 combines with J gene TRBJ2-3; maybe TRBD1 (6 bases). The CDR3 runs 15 residues. Trimming took 0 bases from V and 4 from J, leaving 12 bases between them. Germline CDR1 SGHRS, CDR2 YFSETQ. The CDR3 region is CASSLVGGFADTQYF. As DNA, the CDR3 is TGCGCCAGCAGCTTGGTAGGGGGATTCGCAGATACGCAGTATTTT.

The chain recombines TRBV5-8 with TRBJ1-1, with 9 bases matching TRBD1. This CDR3 region has 16 residues. CDR1 is SGHTS, CDR2 YDEGEE, per germline. Trimming cost V 4 bases and J 1 base; bases outside gene matches: 8. This CDR3 reads CASSPGTGLKNTEAFF. The CDR3 nucleotides read TGTGCCAGCAGCCCAGGGACAGGGCTAAAGAACACTGAAGCTTTCTTT. Combining the CDR3 with reference TRBV5-8 and TRBJ1-1 gives the whole variable domain EAGVTQSPTHLIKTRGQQATLRCSPISGHTSVYWYQQALGLGLQFLLWYDEGEERNRGNFPPRFSGRQFPNYSSELNVNALELEDSALYLCASSPGTGLKNTEAFFGQGTRLTVV.